This entry lists 26 T cell receptor beta chains sequenced from one sample in a study of cytomegalovirus exposure and HLA in healthy donors. Sequencing used immunoSEQ multiplex PCR; TCRdb keeps in-frame clones, though not all of them. Of roughly 330,000 clones listed, 87% are singletons. Sequencing input: PBMCs. The receptors stem from a woman in her 30s in good health and CMV-seropositive.

V gene TRBV28 combines with J gene TRBJ2-6; maybe TRBD2 (7 bases). The CDR3 contains 15 residues. The V end was cut by 6 bases, the J end by 4 bases, with 13 bases between. CDR1 MDHEN and CDR2 SYDVKM come from the germline V gene. The CDR3 protein is CASRNGGLGANVLTF. CDR3 nucleotide sequence: TGTGCCAGCAGGAACGGGGGGCTAGGGGCCAACGTCCTGACTTTC.

The chain employs TRBV27 and TRBJ2-1; D uncertain. The V end was cut by 6 bases, the J end by 4 bases, with 10 bases between. The CDR3 runs to 13 residues. From germline, CDR1 is MNHEY and CDR2 SMNVEV (reference sequence). The DNA for the CDR3 is TGTGCCAGCAGCCCTATAGGGTACAATGAGCAGTTCTTC. It codes for CASSPIGYNEQFF.

This sequence joins TRBV27 and TRBJ1-6; possibly TRBD1 for D (6 bases). The CDR3 has 13 residues. V was trimmed by 4 bases and J by 10 bases, leaving 11 bases between them. Per the germline V gene, CDR1 is MNHEY and CDR2 is SMNVEV (reference sequence). As DNA, the CDR3 is TGTGCCAGCAGTTACAGGGTACACTCACCCCTCCACTTT. As protein: CASSYRVHSPLHF.

This sequence joins TRBV19 and TRBJ1-3; D ambiguous. The V end was cut by 3 bases, the J end by 0 bases, with 3 bases between. CDR1 LNHDA and CDR2 SQIVND come from the germline V gene (reference sequence). CDR3 size: 13 residues. The CDR3 DNA sequence: TGTGCCAGTAGTATTGACTCTGGAAACACCATATATTTT. This codes for CASSIDSGNTIYF.

The rearrangement links TRBV28 to TRBJ1-3; no clear D. Deletions cut 5 bases from V and 4 bases from J, with 12 bases between. Germline lookup yields CDR1 MDHEN and CDR2 SYDVKM. The CDR3 is 14 amino acids. The CDR3 DNA sequence: TGTGCCAGCAGTCCGCCGGGGTTAGGAAACACCATATATTTT. Protein sequence: CASSPPGLGNTIYF.

The chain carries TRBV10-3 and TRBJ2-1; 12 nucleotides line up with TRBD2. The germline V gene encodes CDR1 ENHRY and CDR2 SYGVKD. This CDR3 has 16 residues. V was clipped by 4 bases and J by 8 bases; unmatched bases: 9. The CDR3 nucleotides are TGTGCCATCAGTGCCGCGACTAGCGGGAGCAGGCATGAGCAGTTCTTC. It specifies CAISAATSGSRHEQFF.

This chain uses TRBV6-5 with TRBJ1-6, with TRBD1 identical over 8 bases. Germline CDR1 MNHEY, CDR2 SVGAGI. V lost 6 bases, J lost 9 bases, and 4 bases stayed unmatched. The CDR3 spans 13 residues. The CDR3 sequence is CASRRQGSSPLHF. CDR3 DNA sequence: TGTGCCAGCAGGAGACAGGGGAGTTCACCCCTCCACTTT.

The chain has TRBV7-6 and TRBJ2-2; 7 bases match TRBD1. The length of the CDR3 is 16 residues. J lost 0 bases, V lost 0 bases, and 1 base had no gene match. Germline CDR1 reads SGHVS; CDR2 reads FNYEAQ. CDR3 nucleotides: TGTGCCAGCAGCTTAGCCGACAGGGCGAACACCGGGGAGCTGTTTTTT. It encodes CASSLADRANTGELFF.

This clone was seen only a few times. V gene TRBV28 combines with J gene TRBJ1-2; D not certain. CDR1 is MDHEN and CDR2 is SYDVKM in the germline V gene. This CDR3 has 13 residues. Trimming took 5 bases from V and 5 from J, leaving 12 bases between them. The CDR3 sequence: CASSPPGMYGYTF. The CDR3, as DNA: TGTGCCAGCAGTCCTCCTGGCATGTATGGCTACACCTTC.

This chain links TRBV28 with TRBJ2-1; the D is unclear. The CDR3 runs 15 residues. V lost 3 bases and J lost 6, with 15 bases in between. The germline V gene has CDR1 MDHEN and CDR2 SYDVKM. The DNA for the CDR3 is TGTGCCAGCAGTTTCCTGGAGCAGCGTACCAATGAGCAGTTCTTC. As protein: CASSFLEQRTNEQFF.

V gene TRBV2 combines with J gene TRBJ1-3; D perhaps matches TRBD1 (5 bases). V was shortened by 3 bases and J by 0 bases, with 12 bases between the two germline ends. In germline, CDR1 is SNHLY, CDR2 FYNNEI. This CDR3 is 16 amino acids long. CDR3 loop: CASSDWGRSSGNTIYF. The CDR3 coding sequence is TGTGCCAGCAGTGATTGGGGCAGATCCTCTGGAAACACCATATATTTT. Drawing the rest from reference TRBV2 and TRBJ1-3, the complete variable domain is EPEVTQTPSHQVTQMGQEVILRCVPISNHLYFYWYRQILGQKVEFLVSFYNNEISEKSEIFDDQFSVERPDGSNFTLKIRSTKLEDSAMYFCASSDWGRSSGNTIYFGEGSWLTVV.

This rearrangement joins TRBV28 to TRBJ2-7; maybe TRBD1 (5 bases). V was clipped by 3 bases and J by 3 bases, with 18 bases between them. CDR3 size: 16 residues. Germline loops: CDR1 MDHEN, CDR2 SYDVKM. CDR3 protein: CASSLNLGHPNYEQYF. Here the CDR3 DNA reads TGTGCCAGCAGTTTGAACCTCGGACATCCGAACTACGAGCAGTACTTC.

The J gene is TRBJ2-7, the V gene TRBV30; D is perhaps TRBD1 or TRBD2 (5 bases each). V lost 2 bases and J lost 5, with 16 bases in between. Germline CDR1 and CDR2: GTSNPN and SVGIG (reference sequence). This CDR3 is built from 14 residues. As DNA, the CDR3 is TGTGCCTGGAGTCCGGGGCAGGGCAACGACGAGCAGTACTTC. It encodes CAWSPGQGNDEQYF.

This chain links TRBV29-1 with TRBJ2-1; weak D call: TRBD2 (6 bases). CDR3 size: 12 residues. V was shortened by 4 bases and J by 6 bases, with 10 bases between the two germline ends. Germline-derived CDR1 and CDR2 are SQVTM and ANQGSEA. CDR3 region: CSVVGGSNEQFF. Here the CDR3 DNA reads TGCAGCGTTGTAGGAGGGTCCAATGAGCAGTTCTTC.

This clone has only a few counts. Other nucleotide sequences in the sample specify the same CDR3. The chain couples TRBV18 to TRBJ1-2; 9 bases line up with TRBD1. The CDR3 extends over 14 amino acids. The junction had 3 bases not matched to a gene; V was cut back by 5 bases and J by 2 bases. Germline V gene lookup returns CDR1 KGHSH and CDR2 LQKENI. The chain's CDR3 is CASSAGTGNYGYTF. CDR3 coding DNA: TGTGCCAGCTCAGCCGGGACAGGGAACTATGGCTACACCTTC.

The chain employs TRBV13 and TRBJ2-5; TRBD2 agrees at 9 bases. The CDR3 contains 14 residues. V lost 4 bases to trimming and J lost 1 base; unmatched junction nucleotides: 1. Germline loops: CDR1 PRHDT, CDR2 FYEKMQ (reference sequence). The CDR3 reads CASSSGLAQETQYF. For the CDR3, the DNA is TGTGCCAGCAGCTCGGGACTAGCCCAAGAGACCCAGTACTTC.

V usage is TRBV7-2 and J usage is TRBJ1-4; 7 bases are shared with TRBD1. V was pared by 7 bases and J by 7 bases, with 12 bases of the junction left unmatched. The CDR3 contains 15 residues. Germline assignment: CDR1 SGHTA and CDR2 FQGNSA. The CDR3 spells CASTVPGGVGEKLFF. Written as DNA, the CDR3 is TGTGCCAGCACCGTACCAGGGGGAGTAGGTGAAAAACTGTTTTTT.

The rearrangement uses TRBV2 and TRBJ2-7, with D hard to call. V lost 3 bases and J 1 base, leaving 7 bases between the germline ends. CDR1 and CDR2 (germline): SNHLY, FYNNEI. CDR3 length equals 13 residues. The CDR3 sequence is CASSDDPSYEQYF. In DNA form, the CDR3 reads TGTGCCAGCAGTGACGACCCGTCCTACGAGCAGTACTTC.

The chain recombines TRBV19 with TRBJ2-5, with 12 bases lining up with TRBD2. In germline, CDR1 is LNHDA, CDR2 SQIVND (reference sequence). This CDR3 spans 15 amino acids. Trimming cost V 4 bases and J 9 bases; bases outside gene matches: 9. This chain's CDR3 is CASSTTSGRARAQYF. For the CDR3, the DNA is TGTGCCAGTAGTACGACTAGCGGGAGAGCAAGGGCCCAGTACTTC.

The chain links TRBV5-1 to TRBJ1-1; the D is unclear. The CDR3 length is 14 residues. Germline V gives CDR1 SGHRS, CDR2 YFSETQ. Deletions cut 2 bases from V and 4 bases from J, with 12 bases between. CDR3 in amino acids: CASSFSEWGTEAFF. The CDR3 DNA reads as TGCGCCAGCAGCTTCTCTGAGTGGGGCACTGAAGCTTTCTTT.

The genes are TRBV5-4 and TRBJ2-3, with D maybe TRBD1 (8 bases). V was clipped by 6 bases and J by 7 bases, with 18 bases between them. The CDR3 is 14 amino acids. Germline CDR1 reads SGHNT; CDR2 reads YYREEE (reference sequence). The CDR3 sequence is CASKLQGGKNTQYF. The CDR3 DNA sequence: TGTGCCAGCAAACTACAGGGGGGGAAAAATACGCAGTATTTT. The whole variable domain, filled in from reference TRBV5-4 and TRBJ2-3, reads ETGVTQSPTHLIKTRGQQVTLRCSSQSGHNTVSWYQQALGQGPQFIFQYYREEENGRGNFPPRFSGLQFPNYSSELNVNALELDDSALYLCASKLQGGKNTQYFGPGTRLTVL.

The chain links TRBV4-3 to TRBJ1-2; D not resolved. V lost 3 bases, J lost 7 bases, and 12 bases lay in between. Germline-derived CDR1 and CDR2 are LGHNA and YSLEER. The CDR3 runs 13 residues. This CDR3 reads CASSHPGVIGYTF. CDR3 nucleotides: TGCGCCAGCAGCCATCCAGGAGTGATTGGCTACACCTTC.

The V call is TRBV2, the J call TRBJ2-5; D is undetermined. Trimming stripped 3 bases from V and 1 base from J, with 6 bases between. The CDR3 is made up of 13 amino acids. CDR1 and CDR2 (germline): SNHLY, FYNNEI. The CDR3 nucleotides are TGTGCCAGCAGTGATAACAGCCAAGAGACCCAGTACTTC. It yields the protein CASSDNSQETQYF.

J is TRBJ1-1 and V is TRBV11-2; 8 bases agree with TRBD1. The CDR3 covers 14 residues. V shed 5 bases and J 4 bases; nucleotides not matched to a gene: 6. Germline V gene data show CDR1 as SGHAT and CDR2 as FQNNGV. CDR3 in DNA: TGTGCCAGCAGCCCATTCACAGGGGGCACTGAAGCTTTCTTT. Amino acid sequence: CASSPFTGGTEAFF.

The J gene is TRBJ1-4, the V gene TRBV7-2; 9 bases line up with TRBD1. CDR3 length: 14 residues. Per germline, CDR1 SGHTA and CDR2 FQGNSA. J lost 5 bases, V lost 5 bases, and 3 bases had no gene match. CDR3 protein: CASSRGQGNEKLFF. CDR3 DNA: TGTGCCAGCAGCCGGGGACAGGGAAATGAAAAACTGTTTTTT.

The V call is TRBV5-1, the J call TRBJ2-7; TRBD1 matches at 7 bases. The CDR3 runs 12 residues. Germline values: CDR1 SGHRS, CDR2 YFSETQ. Trimming at V came to 4 bases and at J to 6 bases, leaving 4 bases not matched to a gene. The CDR3 DNA reads as TGCGCCAGCAGCGTACAGGGGTTCGAGCAGTACTTC. Translating gives CASSVQGFEQYF.